This TCR beta chain was captured in a study of shared clonotypes between healthy human individuals. Across the whole study: Three CD4 naive, three CD4 memory, two CD8 naive and one CD8 memory plate were used per donor.

CD4+ cell separation produced CD45RA+ naive and CD45RA-negative memory subsets. The CDR3 contains 14 residues. V dropped 4 bases and J dropped 3 bases, with 14 bases sitting between them. Germline CDR1 is SGHNT and CDR2 is YYREEE (reference sequence). Turning to this clone: Antigen specificity is unknown.

Regarding the study as a whole: Non-shared clonotypes had lower generation probabilities than those shared by all four donors.

TCRdb keeps only in-frame clones here, not all; method: immunoSEQ multiplex PCR. The sample lists around 2,000,000 clones, over 85% occurring once. The rearrangement links TRBV5-4 to TRBJ2-7; maybe TRBD2 (5 bases). This TCR derives from a man between 18 and 35 years old in good health. Input material: naive CD4+ T cells sorted from blood. Described subset: CD45RA+ positively selected. The chain's CDR3 is CASSPDLSGYEQYF. CDR3 in DNA: TGTGCCAGCAGCCCAGACCTAAGCGGCTACGAGCAGTACTTC.